These 14 T cell receptor beta chains originate from one sample sequenced in a study of blood T cell repertoires in COVID-19. TCRdb's copy holds only in-frame clones and misses some; the assay was immunoSEQ multiplex PCR. The table lists approximately 100,000 clones, around 84% of them singletons, with less than 2% in the top ten. Sequenced material: peripheral blood. The receptors shown here come from a woman aged 70-85 years with active or convalescent COVID-19.

The chain links TRBV7-9 to TRBJ1-1; the D gene is possibly TRBD1 (5 bases). V shed 0 bases and J shed 2 bases, with 10 bases lying between them. CDR1 and CDR2 from the germline V gene are SEHNR and FQNEAQ (reference sequence). The CDR3 runs 15 residues. CDR3 sequence reads: CASSLARQINTEAFF. As DNA, the CDR3 is TGTGCCAGCAGCTTAGCCCGACAGATCAACACTGAAGCTTTCTTT.

The V and J genes are TRBV2 and TRBJ1-4; 10 nucleotides agree with TRBD1. Germline V CDR1 and CDR2: SNHLY, FYNNEI. There are 17 residues in the CDR3. Trimming at V came to 2 bases and at J to 4 bases, leaving 7 bases not matched to a gene. For the CDR3, the DNA is TGTGCCAGCAGTGAATTGACAGGGGGCGCCCTTAATGAAAAACTGTTTTTT. Translated: CASSELTGGALNEKLFF.

J is TRBJ2-1 and V is TRBV5-1; 10 nucleotides match TRBD2. Germline V CDR1 and CDR2: SGHRS, YFSETQ. V was pared by 4 bases and J by 7 bases, with 11 bases of the junction left unmatched. The CDR3 runs to 16 residues. CDR3 sequence (DNA): TGCGCCAGCAGCCCATTGGCCGGGACTAGCGAGAATGAGCAGTTCTTC. Its protein is CASSPLAGTSENEQFF.

The chain has TRBV5-4 and TRBJ1-4, with TRBD1 matching over 10 bases. CDR3 length: 15 residues. Per the germline V gene, CDR1 is SGHNT and CDR2 is YYREEE (reference sequence). Trimming cost V 0 bases and J 5 bases; bases outside gene matches: 1. The CDR3 sequence is CASSLAGQGNEKLFF. The CDR3 bases are TGTGCCAGCAGCTTGGCGGGACAGGGGAATGAAAAACTGTTTTTT.

The chain couples TRBV13 to TRBJ2-3; the match to TRBD2 covers 14 bases. Germline V gene sequence: CDR1 PRHDT, CDR2 FYEKMQ (reference sequence). Trimming at V came to 4 bases and at J to 6 bases, leaving 9 bases not matched to a gene. The CDR3 covers 17 residues. The CDR3 here is CASSSRGTSGSFDTQYF. The CDR3 nucleotides read TGTGCCAGCAGCTCCCGGGGGACTAGCGGGAGTTTTGATACGCAGTATTTT.

The rearrangement links TRBV19 to TRBJ1-5; the D is unclear. V gave up 7 bases and J gave up 6 bases, with 16 bases separating them. Germline V lookup: CDR1 LNHDA, CDR2 SQIVND (reference sequence). This CDR3 is built from 14 residues. Here the CDR3 DNA reads TGTGCCAGTATCGCAGGTCCCGCAGGTCAGCCCCAGCATTTT. As protein: CASIAGPAGQPQHF.

The chain employs TRBV6-2 or TRBV6-3 and TRBJ1-5; 9 bases are shared with TRBD1. The CDR3 is 14 residues long. Germline assignment: CDR1 MNHEY and CDR2 SVGEGT. After removal of 6 bases from V and 3 bases from J, the junction contained 3 bases not matched to a gene. CDR3 DNA: TGTGCCAGCAGCGGACAGGGGCTCAATCAGCCCCAGCATTTT. This encodes CASSGQGLNQPQHF.

This rearrangement joins TRBV29-1 to TRBJ1-2; TRBD1 is a possible D gene (6 bases). The CDR3 extends over 12 amino acids. Germline values: CDR1 SQVTM, CDR2 ANQGSEA. The V and J ends lost 6 bases and 4 bases respectively, with 12 bases between them. Written as DNA, the CDR3 is TGCAGCGTGAGAGGGGGAGCCTATGGCTACACCTTC. Translated, it gives CSVRGGAYGYTF. The full variable domain, rest sourced from reference TRBV29-1 and TRBJ1-2, is SAVISQKPSRDICQRGTSLTIQCQVDSQVTMMFWYRQQPGQSLTLIATANQGSEATYESGFVIDKFPISRPNLTFSTLTVSNMSPEDSSIYLCSVRGGAYGYTFGSGTRLTVV.

CDR3 loop: CASSQAAAGSNYGYTF. In nucleotides, the CDR3 is TGCGCCAGCAGCCAGGCTGCCGCGGGGTCTAACTATGGCTACACCTTC. The rearrangement joins TRBV4-3 to TRBJ1-2; D remains ambiguous. Germline CDR1 reads LGHNA; CDR2 reads YSLEER. Deletions cut 3 bases from V and 0 bases from J, with 14 bases between. The CDR3 covers 16 residues.

The chain combines TRBV9 with TRBJ1-6; 9 nucleotides agree with TRBD1. The CDR3 is 17 residues long. CDR1 and CDR2 (germline): SGDLS, YYNGEE. V shed 3 bases and J 5 bases; nucleotides not matched to a gene: 9. The CDR3 sequence is CASSGGQGSVNNSPLHF. CDR3 sequence (DNA): TGTGCCAGCAGCGGGGGACAGGGATCAGTCAATAATTCACCCCTCCACTTT.

J is TRBJ2-3 and V is TRBV15; 11 nucleotides agree with TRBD1. The CDR3 runs to 16 residues. J was trimmed by 8 bases and V by 3 bases; bases with no gene match: 10. Germline CDR1 reads LNHNV; CDR2 reads YYDKDF (reference sequence). This chain's CDR3 is CATSSAPGTGGGTQYF. The DNA for the CDR3 is TGTGCCACCAGCAGCGCCCCCGGGACAGGGGGAGGTACGCAGTATTTT.

The chain uses TRBV6-5 and TRBJ1-1, with TRBD1 matching over 8 bases. Per the germline V gene, CDR1 is MNHEY and CDR2 is SVGAGI. After removal of 6 bases from V and 4 bases from J, the junction contained 4 bases not matched to a gene. The CDR3 totals 13 residues. CDR3 sequence reads: CASRTQGATEAFF. In nucleotides, the CDR3 is TGTGCCAGCAGAACTCAGGGGGCCACTGAAGCTTTCTTT.

This chain connects TRBV12-3 or TRBV12-4 to TRBJ2-1, with D unclear. The V gene lost 2 bases and the J gene lost 6 bases, with 5 bases spanning the gap. The CDR3 contains 12 residues. This chain's CDR3 is CASSLQVNEQFF. In nucleotides, the CDR3 is TGTGCCAGCAGTTTACAGGTCAATGAGCAGTTCTTC.

The rearrangement uses TRBV28 and TRBJ1-5, with TRBD1 as a possible D gene (6 bases). This CDR3 is 16 amino acids long. V was shortened by 1 base and J by 4 bases, with 14 bases between the two germline ends. Germline-derived CDR1 and CDR2 are MDHEN and SYDVKM. CDR3: CASSLFQGTGNQPQHF. DNA for the CDR3: TGTGCCAGCAGTTTATTTCAGGGAACAGGGAATCAGCCCCAGCATTTT. Together with reference TRBV28 and TRBJ1-5, the CDR3 gives the full variable domain: DVKVTQSSRYLVKRTGEKVFLECVQDMDHENMFWYRQDPGLGLRLIYFSYDVKMKEKGDIPEGYSVSREKKERFSLILESASTNQTSMYLCASSLFQGTGNQPQHFGDGTRLSIL.